This T cell receptor beta chain stems from a study of blood T cell repertoires in COVID-19. This table comes from immunoSEQ multiplex PCR, and its TCRdb copy is limited to in-frame clones, with some not included. The sample lists 170,000 or so clones, around 90% occurring once. This CDR3 is built from 17 residues. The junction had 7 bases not matched to a gene; V was cut back by 3 bases and J by 0 bases. Germline values: CDR1 MNHNS, CDR2 SASEGT. Material: peripheral blood. The source of this sequence is a man aged 55 to 70 with COVID-19, enrolled during active disease. This chain links TRBV6-1 with TRBJ1-4; TRBD1 aligns across 7 bases. In nucleotides, the CDR3 is TGTGCCAGCAGTGACTGGGACAGACAATCAACTAATGAAAAACTGTTTTTT. Translating it yields CASSDWDRQSTNEKLFF.